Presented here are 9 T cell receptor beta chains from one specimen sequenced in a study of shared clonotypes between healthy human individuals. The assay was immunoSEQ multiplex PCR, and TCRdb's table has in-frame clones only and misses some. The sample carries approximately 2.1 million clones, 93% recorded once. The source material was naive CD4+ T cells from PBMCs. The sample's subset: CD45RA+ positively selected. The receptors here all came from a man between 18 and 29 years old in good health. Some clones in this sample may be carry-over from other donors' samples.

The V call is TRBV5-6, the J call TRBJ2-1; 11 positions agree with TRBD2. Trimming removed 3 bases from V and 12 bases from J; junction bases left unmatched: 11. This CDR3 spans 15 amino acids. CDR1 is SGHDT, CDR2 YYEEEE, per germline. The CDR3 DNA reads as TGTGCCAGCAGCTCACTAGCGGGAGTCCTATGGGGGCAGTTCTTC. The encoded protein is CASSSLAGVLWGQFF. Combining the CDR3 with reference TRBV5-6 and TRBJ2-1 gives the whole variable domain DAGVTQSPTHLIKTRGQQVTLRCSPKSGHDTVSWYQQALGQGPQFIFQYYEEEERQRGNFPDRFSGHQFPNYSSELNVNALLLGDSALYLCASSSLAGVLWGQFFGPGTRLTVL.

The CDR3 region is CASSDWGTGYLSTGELFF. The CDR3 DNA reads TGTGCCAGCAGTGATTGGGGAACAGGGTACTTGTCCACCGGGGAGCTGTTTTTT. The chain employs TRBV2 and TRBJ2-2, with D perhaps TRBD1 (6 bases). Trimming shortened V by 3 bases and J by 4 bases, and 21 bases separated the two germline ends. The CDR3 runs to 18 residues. CDR1 is SNHLY and CDR2 is FYNNEI in the germline V gene. Full variable domain (remainder filled in from reference TRBV2 and TRBJ2-2): EPEVTQTPSHQVTQMGQEVILRCVPISNHLYFYWYRQILGQKVEFLVSFYNNEISEKSEIFDDQFSVERPDGSNFTLKIRSTKLEDSAMYFCASSDWGTGYLSTGELFFGEGSRLTVL.

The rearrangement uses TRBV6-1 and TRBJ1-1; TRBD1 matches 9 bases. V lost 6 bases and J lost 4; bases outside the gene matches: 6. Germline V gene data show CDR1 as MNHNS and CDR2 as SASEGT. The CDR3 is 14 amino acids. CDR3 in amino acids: CASRTRDRVTEAFF. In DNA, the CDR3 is TGTGCCAGCAGGACCCGGGACAGGGTCACTGAAGCTTTCTTT.

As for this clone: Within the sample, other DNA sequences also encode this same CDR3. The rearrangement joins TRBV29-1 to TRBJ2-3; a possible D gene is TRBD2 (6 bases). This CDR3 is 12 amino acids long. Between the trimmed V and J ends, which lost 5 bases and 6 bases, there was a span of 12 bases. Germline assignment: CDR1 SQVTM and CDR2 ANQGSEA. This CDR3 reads CSVWTGGDTQYF. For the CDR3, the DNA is TGCAGCGTTTGGACTGGGGGGGATACGCAGTATTTT.

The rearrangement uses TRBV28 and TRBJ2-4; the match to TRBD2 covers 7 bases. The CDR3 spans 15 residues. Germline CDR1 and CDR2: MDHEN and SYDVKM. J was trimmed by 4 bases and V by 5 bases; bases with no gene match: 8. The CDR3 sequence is CASSPTSVAKNIQYF. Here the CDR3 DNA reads TGTGCCAGCAGTCCAACTAGCGTGGCAAAAAACATTCAGTACTTC.

CDR3 region: CASSVLDVRDTEAFF. CDR3 in DNA: TGTGCCAGCTCGGTCCTGGACGTTCGCGACACTGAAGCTTTCTTT. The V gene is TRBV18, the J gene TRBJ1-1; D is ambiguous. V lost 6 bases and J lost 3, with 17 bases in between. The CDR3 runs to 15 residues. CDR1 and CDR2 from the germline V gene are KGHSH and LQKENI.

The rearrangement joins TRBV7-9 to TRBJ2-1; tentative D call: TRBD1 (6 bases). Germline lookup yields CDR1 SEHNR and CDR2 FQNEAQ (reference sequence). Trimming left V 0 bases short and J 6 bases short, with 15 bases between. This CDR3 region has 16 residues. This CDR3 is CASSLAPGHAFNEQFF. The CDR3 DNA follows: TGTGCCAGCAGCTTAGCGCCGGGACATGCTTTCAATGAGCAGTTCTTC.

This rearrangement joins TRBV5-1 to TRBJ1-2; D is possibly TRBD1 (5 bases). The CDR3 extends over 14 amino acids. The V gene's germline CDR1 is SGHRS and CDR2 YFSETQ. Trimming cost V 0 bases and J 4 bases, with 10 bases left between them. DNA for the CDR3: TGCGCCAGCAGCTTGGTTGCAGGGTCCTATGGCTACACCTTC. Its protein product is CASSLVAGSYGYTF.

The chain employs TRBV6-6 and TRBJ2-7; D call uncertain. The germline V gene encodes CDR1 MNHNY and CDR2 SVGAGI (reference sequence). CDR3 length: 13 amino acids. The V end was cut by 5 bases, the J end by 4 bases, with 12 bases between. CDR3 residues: CASSNSDPYEQYF. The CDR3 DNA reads TGTGCCAGCAGTAATTCGGACCCTTACGAGCAGTACTTC.